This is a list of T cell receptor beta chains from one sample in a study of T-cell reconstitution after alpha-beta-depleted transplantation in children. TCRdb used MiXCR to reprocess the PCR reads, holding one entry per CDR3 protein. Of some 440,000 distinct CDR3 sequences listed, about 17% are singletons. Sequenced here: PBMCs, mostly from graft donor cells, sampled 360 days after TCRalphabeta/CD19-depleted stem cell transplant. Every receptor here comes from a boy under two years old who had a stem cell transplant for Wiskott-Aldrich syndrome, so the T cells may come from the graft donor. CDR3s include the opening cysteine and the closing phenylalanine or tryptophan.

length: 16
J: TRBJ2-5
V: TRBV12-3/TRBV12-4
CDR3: CASSGPRGISGETQYF

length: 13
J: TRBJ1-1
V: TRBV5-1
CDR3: CASSVTPNTEAFF

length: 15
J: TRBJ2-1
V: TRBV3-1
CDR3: CASSHWGDSYNEQFF

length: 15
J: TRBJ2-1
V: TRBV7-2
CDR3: CASSFRDRGYNEQFF

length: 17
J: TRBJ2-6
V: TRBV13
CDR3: CASSLVRGPWGANVLTF

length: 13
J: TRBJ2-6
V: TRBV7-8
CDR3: CASSLWGVNVLTF

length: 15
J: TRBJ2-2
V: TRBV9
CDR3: CASSLSGSDTGELFF

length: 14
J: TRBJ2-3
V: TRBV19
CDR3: CASRRGVATDTQYF

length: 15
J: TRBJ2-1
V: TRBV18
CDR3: CASSPGLPYYNEQFF

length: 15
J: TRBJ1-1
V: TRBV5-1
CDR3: CASSFLGLQGTEAFF

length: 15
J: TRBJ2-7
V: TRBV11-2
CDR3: CASSLGPRGRSEQYF

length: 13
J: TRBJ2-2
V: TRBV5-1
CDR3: CASSQTNTGELFF

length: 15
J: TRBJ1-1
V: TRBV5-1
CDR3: CASSPITGGRSEAFF

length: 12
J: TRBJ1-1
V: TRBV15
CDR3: CATSFGGTEAFF

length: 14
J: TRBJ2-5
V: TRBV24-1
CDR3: CATSDLDGQETQYF

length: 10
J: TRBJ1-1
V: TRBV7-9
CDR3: CASSNHRALF

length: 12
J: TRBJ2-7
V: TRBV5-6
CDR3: CASSSVYYEQYF

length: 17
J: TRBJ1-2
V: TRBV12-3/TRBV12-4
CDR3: CASSPSAGTGLFYGYTF

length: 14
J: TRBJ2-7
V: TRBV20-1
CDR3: CSARDSRGRNEQYF

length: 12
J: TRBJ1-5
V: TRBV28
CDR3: CASSLENQPQHF

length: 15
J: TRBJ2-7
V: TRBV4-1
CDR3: CASSQDPGHSYEQYF

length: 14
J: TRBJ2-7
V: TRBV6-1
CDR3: CASSTPTGPYEQYF

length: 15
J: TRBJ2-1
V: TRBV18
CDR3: CASSPGRGPRDEQFF

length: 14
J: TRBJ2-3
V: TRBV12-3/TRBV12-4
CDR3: CASSLGSARDTQYF

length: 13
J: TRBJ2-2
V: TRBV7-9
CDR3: CASRPLIRGELFF

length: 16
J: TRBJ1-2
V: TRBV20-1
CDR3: CSAQLTGSLFNYGYTF

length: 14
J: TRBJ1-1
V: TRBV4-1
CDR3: CASSLSAVNTEAFF

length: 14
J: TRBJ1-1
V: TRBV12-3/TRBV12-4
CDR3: CASSLGSGGTEAFF

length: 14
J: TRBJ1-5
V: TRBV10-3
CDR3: CAISDRLNNQPQHF

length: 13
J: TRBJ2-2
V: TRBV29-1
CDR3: CSVPRSHTGELFF

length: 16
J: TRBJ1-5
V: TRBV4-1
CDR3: CASSQDGAERNQPQHF

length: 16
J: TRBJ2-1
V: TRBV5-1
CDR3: CASSRRLAGGENEQFF

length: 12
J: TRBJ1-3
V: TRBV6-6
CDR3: CASSQSEDTIYF

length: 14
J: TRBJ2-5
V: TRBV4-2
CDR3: CASSWASGQETQYF

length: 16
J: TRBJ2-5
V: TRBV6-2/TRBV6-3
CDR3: CASNYPAGLGQETQYF

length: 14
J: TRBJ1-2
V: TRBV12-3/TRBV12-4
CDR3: CASSFSVTNYGYTF

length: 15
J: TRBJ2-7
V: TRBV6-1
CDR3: CASREGLAGNYEQYF

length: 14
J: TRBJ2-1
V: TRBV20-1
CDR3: CSARTGRRDNEQFF

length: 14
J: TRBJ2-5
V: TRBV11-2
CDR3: CASSATSGGATQYF

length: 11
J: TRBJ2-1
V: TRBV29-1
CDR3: CSVGEYNEQFF

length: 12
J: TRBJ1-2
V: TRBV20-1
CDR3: CSAIDTLYGYTF

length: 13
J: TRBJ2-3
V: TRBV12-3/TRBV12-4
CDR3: CASGRRFTDTQYF

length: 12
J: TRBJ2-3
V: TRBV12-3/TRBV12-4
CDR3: CASSLGPGTQYF

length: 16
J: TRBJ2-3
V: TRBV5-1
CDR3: CASSLVGGAVTDTQYF

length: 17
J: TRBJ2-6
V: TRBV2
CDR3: CASSYRADYSGANVLTF

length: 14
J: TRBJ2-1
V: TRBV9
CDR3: CASSAAGDYNEQFF

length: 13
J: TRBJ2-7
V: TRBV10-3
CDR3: CAISRDRGYEQYF